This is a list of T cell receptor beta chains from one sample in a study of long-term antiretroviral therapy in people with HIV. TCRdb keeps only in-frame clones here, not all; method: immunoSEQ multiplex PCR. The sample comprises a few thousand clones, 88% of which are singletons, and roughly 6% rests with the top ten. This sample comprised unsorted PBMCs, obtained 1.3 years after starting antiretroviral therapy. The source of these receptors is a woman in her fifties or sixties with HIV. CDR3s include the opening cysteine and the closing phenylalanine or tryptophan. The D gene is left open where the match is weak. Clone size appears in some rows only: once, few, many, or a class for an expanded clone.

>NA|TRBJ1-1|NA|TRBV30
CAWSWGQNYGGSEAFF
TGTGCCTGGAGCTGGGGGCAAAACTACGGGGGCAGTGAAGCTTTCTTT
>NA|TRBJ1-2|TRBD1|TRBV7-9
CASRTGTGAEWGYTF
TGTGCCAGCAGAACCGGGACAGGGGCAGAATGGGGCTACACCTTC
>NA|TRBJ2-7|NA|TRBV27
CASSRGVVYYEQYF
TGTGCCAGCAGCCGGGGTGTAGTTTACTACGAGCAGTACTTC
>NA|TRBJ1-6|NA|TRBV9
CASSPQSSYNSPLHF
TGTGCCAGCAGCCCCCAGAGCTCCTATAATTCACCCCTCCACTTT
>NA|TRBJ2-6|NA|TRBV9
CASSPKWTNGANVLTF
TGTGCCAGCAGTCCTAAGTGGACTAATGGGGCCAACGTCCTGACTTTC
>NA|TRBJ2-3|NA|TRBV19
CASSLGDGTRGTQYF
TGTGCCAGTAGTCTCGGAGACGGGACGCGAGGTACGCAGTATTTT
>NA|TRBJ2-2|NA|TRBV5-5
CASSFLRETNTGELFF
TGTGCCAGCAGCTTTCTGCGAGAAACGAACACCGGGGAGCTGTTTTTT
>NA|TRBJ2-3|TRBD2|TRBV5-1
CASSLGQRGDTDTQYF
TGCGCCAGCAGCTTGGGGCAGCGGGGGGACACAGATACGCAGTATTTT
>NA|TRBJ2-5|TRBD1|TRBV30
CAWSSPTMDRVLLMYQETQYF
TGTGCCTGGAGTTCTCCGACGATGGACAGGGTCCTCCTTATGTACCAAGAGACCCAGTACTTC
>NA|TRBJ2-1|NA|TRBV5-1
CASSSLRREASYNEQFF
TGCGCCAGCAGCAGTTTGCGCAGGGAGGCATCCTACAATGAGCAGTTCTTC
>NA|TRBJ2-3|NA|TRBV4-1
CASSHRSPGGVPADTQYF
TGCGCCAGCAGCCACCGCTCTCCCGGGGGAGTTCCAGCAGATACGCAGTATTTT
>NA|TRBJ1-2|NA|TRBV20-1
CSAGRGLSYTF
TGCAGTGCAGGGCGTGGGTTAAGCTACACCTTC
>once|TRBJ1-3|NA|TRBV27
CASSPRGSGNTIYF
TGTGCCAGCAGCCCCCGCGGGTCCGGAAACACCATATATTTT
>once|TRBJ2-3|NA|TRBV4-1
CASRTQDTQYF
TGCGCCAGCAGGACACAAGATACGCAGTATTTT